The sequence of this TCR beta chain was determined in a study of blood T cell repertoires in COVID-19 (dated by TCRdb to about 2020). Concerning the study at large: The collaborator samples originated in the United States, Italy and Spain and spanned the acute and convalescent phases of COVID-19. Where available, HLA class I and class II types were obtained from metadata supplied by the sample provider rather than from assay-based typing. The repertoires were released in a freely available public database intended as a resource for research on the immune response to SARS-CoV-2. The material from the prospective study consisted of cDNA or gDNA derived from T cells, B-cell-depleted T cells, or PBMCs. Samples were obtained from the ongoing ImmuneRACE study (first 160 participants) and from 950 to 1,500 subjects provided by 6 global collaborators. Deeply sampled blood TCRbeta repertoires from subjects exposed to, actively infected with, or recovered from COVID-19 were included in the dataset. The sample metadata nearly always contained a de-identified subject ID, COVID-19 status, age in years and sex.

Broad study findings and their caveats: The amount of clinical and demographic metadata varied by source and participant and was provided uncurated.

This clone has more than one count but fewer than ten. Which antigen it targets is not known. No much larger clone exists at a distance of one base, and base qualities are not known. Each collaborating institution followed its own protocols to collect whole blood in K2EDTA tubes. For TCRbeta analysis, collaborator samples were shipped as frozen whole blood, as isolated PBMCs, or as DNA extracted from either sample type. The immunoSEQ Assay, a bias-controlled multiplex PCR, was used to amplify TCRbeta CDR3 regions from genomic DNA. Under the source paper's analysis protocol: The number of nucleated cells in each sample was estimated by amplification of reference gene primers within the assay. To quantify the absolute abundance of each unique TCRbeta CDR3 rearrangement, sequence reads were collapsed and filtered. For each sample, productive Simpson clonality was calculated as the square root of Simpson's diversity index over productive rearrangements. The source is immuneACCESS, and TCRdb retained only in-frame sequences with V and J called. Part of the clones is not carried over; for the studies checked, unresolved V genes explain less than half of this, and the remainder is unexplained. Clone size and V and J calls were adopted from that table, with D and trimming inferred from the DNA. The sample records under 300,000 clones, approximately 86% of which are singletons. Approximately 7.2% of the sample lies in the top ten.

Via the germline V gene, CDR1 is SGHAT and CDR2 FQNNGV. The CDR3 sequence holds 16 residues, the cysteine and phenylalanine included. Just CDR3 DNA is preserved here, 48 bases in frame from base 1. The junction shows trimming of 1 base on V and 2 bases on J, plus 14 bases between the germline ends. The V and J genes are TRBV11-2 and TRBJ1-1; D gene: possibly TRBD1, on 6 matching bases. The receptor's source is a woman in her seventies with active or convalescent COVID-19. The sample consisted of peripheral blood. Here the CDR3 is given as CASSLVPDRFNTEAFF. The nucleotides read TGTGCCAGCAGCTTAGTCCCTGACAGGTTTAACACTGAAGCTTTCTTT.